This paragraph reports one T cell receptor (beta chain). Antigen: not known. These data belong to a study of vaccination and CD4 T cells after COVID-19. Sequenced with the Oncomine TCR Beta short-read assay was DNA taken from cultured CD4+ T cells. TCRdb independently ran MiXCR on the PCR reads; one entry per CDR3 protein. The table includes around 5,000 distinct CDR3 sequences, 41% detected once. Stated treatment: approximately nine-day PBMC culture with coronavirus spike peptide pools or control peptides (ViraFEST assay). One should note that the unexposed donor's CD4+ T cells were collected before the COVID-19 pandemic (2011-2018). This clonotype was sampled from a human donor in good health. The sequencing input was CD4+ T cells from blood, cultured in vitro.

CDR3 sequence reads: CASSQQGQGDYYGYTF. The CDR3 DNA sequence: TGTGCCAGCAGCCAACAGGGACAGGGGGACTACTATGGCTACACCTTC. This chain connects TRBV4-2 to TRBJ1-2; 11 bases align to TRBD1. CDR1 is LGHNA, CDR2 YNFKEQ, per germline. The CDR3 has 16 amino acids. Germline trimming cut 2 bases from V and 3 bases from J; bases unmatched to any gene: 5.